This T cell receptor beta chain was obtained from a study of post-analysis software for immune sequencing data. Study-level background: Several disease courses (relapsing-remitting, secondary progressive and progressive-relapsing) of multiple sclerosis were included. Study conclusions and caveats: Patients carried roughly 5 TRBV segments more frequently than controls did, and TRBV5-6, TRBV5-1 and TRBV20-1 were among them. People with multiple sclerosis had a significantly lower normalized Chao1 diversity than controls did. Batch-matched samples strongly co-clustered by F measure.

CDR1 SGHVS and CDR2 FQNEAQ come from the germline V gene. Trimming shortened V by 4 bases and J by 0 bases, and 14 bases separated the two germline ends. This CDR3 is built from 16 residues. Unique molecular identifiers featured in each of the TCR beta cDNA libraries. One entry per CDR3 protein, called by TCRdb with MiXCR from the PCR reads. This sample has hundreds of thousands of distinct CDR3 sequences, with about 44% found just once. Only a few counts were recorded for this clonotype. The antigen is unknown. What was sequenced was blood. The chain recombines TRBV7-8 with TRBJ2-3, with D perhaps TRBD2 (6 bases). The clonotype comes from a girl aged 10-17 years with multiple sclerosis. Here the CDR3 reads CASSSNRGISTDTQYF. The CDR3 nucleotides read TGTGCCAGCAGCTCCAATCGGGGGATTAGCACAGATACGCAGTATTTT.